The clone carrying this T cell receptor beta chain was found a few times. Its antigen remains unidentified. These data belong to a study of naive and memory T cell subsets. The study's findings and limits: A few larger clonotypes appeared in naive repertoires, especially CD8, possibly memory cells re-expressing CD45RA.

The beta constant-region primer was an equimolar mix of two oligonucleotides covering TRBC1 and TRBC2. Nested alpha and beta constant-region primers with the SP2 primer drove four PCR rounds on ligated cDNA. TCRdb redid the calling of the UMI-ligation and nested PCR reads with MiXCR, one entry per CDR3 protein. Of about 99,000 distinct CDR3 sequences in the sample, 13% to 15% were seen once. The receptor's source is a human donor in good health. Material: naive CD8+ T cells from blood.

DNA for the CDR3: TGCAGTGCTTACACTAGCGGGGTGGGCACAGATACGCAGTATTTT. It is translated as CSAYTSGVGTDTQYF. The chain is built from TRBV20-1 and TRBJ2-3, with 10 bases lining up with TRBD2. CDR1 DFQATT and CDR2 SNEGSKA come from the germline V gene (reference sequence). V dropped 5 bases and J dropped 1; count of bases not matched to a gene: 6. The CDR3 spans 15 residues.